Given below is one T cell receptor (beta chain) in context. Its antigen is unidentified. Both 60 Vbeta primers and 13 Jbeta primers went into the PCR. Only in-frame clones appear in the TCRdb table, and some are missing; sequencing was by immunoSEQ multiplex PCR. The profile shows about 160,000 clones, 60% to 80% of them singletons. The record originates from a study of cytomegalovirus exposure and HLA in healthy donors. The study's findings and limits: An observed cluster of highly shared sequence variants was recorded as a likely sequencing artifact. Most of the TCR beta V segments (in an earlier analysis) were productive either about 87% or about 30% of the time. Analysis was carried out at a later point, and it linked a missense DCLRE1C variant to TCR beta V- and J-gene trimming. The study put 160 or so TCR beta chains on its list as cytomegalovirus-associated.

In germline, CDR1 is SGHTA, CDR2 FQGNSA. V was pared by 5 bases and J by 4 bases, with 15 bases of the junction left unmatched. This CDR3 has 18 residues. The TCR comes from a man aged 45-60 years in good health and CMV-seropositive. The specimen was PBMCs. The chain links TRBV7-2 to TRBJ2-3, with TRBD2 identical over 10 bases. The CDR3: CASSPRGGSGGGPDTQYF. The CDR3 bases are TGTGCCAGCAGCCCCCGGGGGGGCAGCGGGGGGGGTCCAGATACGCAGTATTTT.